This T cell receptor beta chain was found in a study of chemoradiotherapy in HPV16-positive cancers. Study-level points and caveats: During treatment, candidate HPV-specific clones and E7-related motifs expanded in tumor. Functional assays defining HPV-specific T cells used only a couple of HPV16-positive patients.

V shed 4 bases and J shed 7 bases, with 11 bases lying between them. Germline V gene data show CDR1 as MNHEY and CDR2 as SVGAGI. The CDR3 runs 12 residues. TCRdb's copy holds only in-frame clones and misses some; the assay was immunoSEQ multiplex PCR. The sample includes 65,000 to 80,000 clones, roughly 90% of them seen just once. To note about this clone: Its antigen is not known.

This chain connects TRBV6-5 to TRBJ2-7; D perhaps matches TRBD1 (5 bases). The sequence derives from a human donor with HPV-associated anogenital cancer. Sequences were derived from blood, sampled from a patient who underwent chemoradiotherapy. The CDR3, as DNA: TGTGCCAGCAGTTTCAGGGCCGGAGAGCAGTACTTC. This gives the protein CASSFRAGEQYF.